A selection of T cell receptor beta chains follows, all from one sample in a study of spatial heterogeneity in lung cancer. TCRdb reprocessed the 5' RACE reads with MiXCR, giving one entry per CDR3 protein. The repertoire holds under 7,500 distinct CDR3 sequences, with roughly 29% as singletons. The material sequenced was lung tumor tissue, taken at surgery. The receptors were gathered from a male donor with early-stage non-small cell lung cancer. CDR3s include the opening cysteine and the closing phenylalanine or tryptophan. A D gene is named only where the DNA matches it firmly. Some rows have no size entry. The others give once, few or many, or a class for an expanded clone.

D gene: NA
V gene: TRBV2
J gene: TRBJ2-3
clone size: NA
CDR3 DNA: TGTGCCAGCAATTCCCAGGAATTAAGCACAGATACGCAGTATTTT
CDR3 protein: CASNSQELSTDTQYF

D gene: NA
V gene: TRBV5-4
J gene: TRBJ2-4
clone size: few
CDR3 DNA: TGTGCCAGCAGCTTGGGAGGTCAGGCCAAAAACATTCAGTACTTC
CDR3 protein: CASSLGGQAKNIQYF

D gene: NA
V gene: TRBV12-3/TRBV12-4
J gene: TRBJ2-5
clone size: medium-sized
CDR3 DNA: TGTGCCAGCACCCCTTCGGTCCAAGAGACCCAGTACTTC
CDR3 protein: CASTPSVQETQYF

D gene: NA
V gene: TRBV28
J gene: TRBJ1-2
clone size: many
CDR3 DNA: TGTGCCAGCAGTTTCGTATCCGGGGGCAGCCAGGGCTACACCTTC
CDR3 protein: CASSFVSGGSQGYTF

D gene: NA
V gene: TRBV20-1
J gene: TRBJ2-5
clone size: medium-sized
CDR3 DNA: TGCAGTGCTCTAGCCGGGAGTGGAGAGACCCAGTACTTC
CDR3 protein: CSALAGSGETQYF

D gene: NA
V gene: TRBV29-1
J gene: TRBJ2-1
clone size: many
CDR3 DNA: TGCAGCTTGTCTTCGGGGAATGAGCAGTTCTTC
CDR3 protein: CSLSSGNEQFF

D gene: NA
V gene: TRBV28
J gene: TRBJ2-2
clone size: NA
CDR3 DNA: TGTGCCAGCAGTCTAGGTGGTAGCGGTGCTTTTTCGGAGCTGTTTTTT
CDR3 protein: CASSLGGSGAFSELFF

D gene: TRBD1
V gene: TRBV12-3/TRBV12-4
J gene: TRBJ2-3
clone size: few
CDR3 DNA: TGTGCCAGCAGAGACAGGGTTACGCAGTATTTT
CDR3 protein: CASRDRVTQYF

D gene: TRBD2
V gene: TRBV7-2
J gene: TRBJ2-5
clone size: NA
CDR3 DNA: TGTGCCAGCAGCTTATCATACGGGATAAGCGGGAGACGAGAGACCCAGTACTTC
CDR3 protein: CASSLSYGISGRRETQYF

D gene: TRBD2
V gene: TRBV15
J gene: TRBJ2-1
clone size: few
CDR3 DNA: TGTGCGGCCAAAAGGGGACTAGCGGGAGATGAGCAGTTCTTC
CDR3 protein: CAAKRGLAGDEQFF

D gene: NA
V gene: TRBV20-1
J gene: TRBJ2-7
clone size: NA
CDR3 DNA: TGCAGTGCTTACCCCTACGAGCAGTACTTC
CDR3 protein: CSAYPYEQYF